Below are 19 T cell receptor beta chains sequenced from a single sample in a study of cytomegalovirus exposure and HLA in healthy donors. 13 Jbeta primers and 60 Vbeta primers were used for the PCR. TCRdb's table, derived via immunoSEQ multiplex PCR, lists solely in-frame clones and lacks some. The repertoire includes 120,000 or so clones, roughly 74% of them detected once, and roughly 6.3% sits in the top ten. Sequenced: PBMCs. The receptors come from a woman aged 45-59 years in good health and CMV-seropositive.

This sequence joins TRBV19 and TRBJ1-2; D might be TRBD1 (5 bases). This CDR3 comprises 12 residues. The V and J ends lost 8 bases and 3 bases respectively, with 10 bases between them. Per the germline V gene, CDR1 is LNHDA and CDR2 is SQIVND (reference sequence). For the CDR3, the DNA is TGTGCCAGTGGGAGGGGAGACTATGGCTACACCTTC. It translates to CASGRGDYGYTF.

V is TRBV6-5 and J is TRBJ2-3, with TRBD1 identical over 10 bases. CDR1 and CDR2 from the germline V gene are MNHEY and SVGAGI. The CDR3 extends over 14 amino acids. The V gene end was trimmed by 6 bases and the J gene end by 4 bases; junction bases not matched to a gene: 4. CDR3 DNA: TGTGCCAGCAGGGACAGGGGGTTGTCAGATACGCAGTATTTT. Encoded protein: CASRDRGLSDTQYF.

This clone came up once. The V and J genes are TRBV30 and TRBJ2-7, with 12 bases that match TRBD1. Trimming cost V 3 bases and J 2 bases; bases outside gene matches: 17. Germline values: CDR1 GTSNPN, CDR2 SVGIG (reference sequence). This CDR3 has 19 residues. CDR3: CAWRGAPGQGAIGAYEQYF. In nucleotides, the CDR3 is TGTGCCTGGAGGGGGGCCCCGGGACAGGGGGCTATAGGTGCCTACGAGCAGTACTTC.

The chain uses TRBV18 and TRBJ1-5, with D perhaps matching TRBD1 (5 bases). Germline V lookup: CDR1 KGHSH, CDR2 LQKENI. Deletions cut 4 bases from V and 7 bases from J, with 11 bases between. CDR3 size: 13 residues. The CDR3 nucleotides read TGTGCCAGCTCACAGGGGATGGAGCAGCCCCAGCATTTT. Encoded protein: CASSQGMEQPQHF.

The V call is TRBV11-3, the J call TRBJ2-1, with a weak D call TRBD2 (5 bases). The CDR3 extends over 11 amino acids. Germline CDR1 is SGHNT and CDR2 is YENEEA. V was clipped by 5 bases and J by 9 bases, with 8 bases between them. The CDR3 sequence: CASSREGEQFF. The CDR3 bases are TGTGCCAGCAGCCGCGAGGGTGAGCAGTTCTTC.

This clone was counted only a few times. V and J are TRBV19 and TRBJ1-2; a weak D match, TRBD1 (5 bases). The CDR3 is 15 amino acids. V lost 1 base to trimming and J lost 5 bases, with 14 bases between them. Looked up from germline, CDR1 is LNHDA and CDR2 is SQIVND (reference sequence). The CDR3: CASSIVPTRGYGYTF. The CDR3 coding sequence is TGTGCCAGTAGTATAGTCCCGACCCGGGGGTATGGCTACACCTTC.

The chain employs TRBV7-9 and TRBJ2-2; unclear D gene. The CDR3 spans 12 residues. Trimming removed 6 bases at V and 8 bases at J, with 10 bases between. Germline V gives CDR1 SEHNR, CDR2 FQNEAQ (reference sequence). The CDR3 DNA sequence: TGTGCCAGCAGACTTTATCTGGGGGAGCTGTTTTTT. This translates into CASRLYLGELFF.

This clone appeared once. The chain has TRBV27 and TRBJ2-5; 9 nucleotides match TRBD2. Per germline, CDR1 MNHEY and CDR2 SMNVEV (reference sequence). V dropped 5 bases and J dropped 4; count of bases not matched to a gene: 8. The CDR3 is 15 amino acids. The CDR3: CASSTKRGAGETQYF. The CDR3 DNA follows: TGTGCCAGCAGTACCAAGCGGGGGGCGGGAGAGACCCAGTACTTC.

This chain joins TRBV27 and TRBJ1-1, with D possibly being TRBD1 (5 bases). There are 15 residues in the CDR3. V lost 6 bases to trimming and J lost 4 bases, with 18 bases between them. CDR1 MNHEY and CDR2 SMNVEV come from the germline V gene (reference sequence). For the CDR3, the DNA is TGTGCCAGCAGGGCCGGAGGGGAGAGGGTCACTGAAGCTTTCTTT. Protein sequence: CASRAGGERVTEAFF.

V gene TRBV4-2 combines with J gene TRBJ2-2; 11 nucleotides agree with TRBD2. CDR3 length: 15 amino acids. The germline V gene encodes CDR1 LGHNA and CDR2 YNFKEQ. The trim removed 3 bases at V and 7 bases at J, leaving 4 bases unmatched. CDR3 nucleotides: TGTGCCAGCAGCCAGCTAGCGGGGGGCGGCGGGGAGCTGTTTTTT. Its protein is CASSQLAGGGGELFF.

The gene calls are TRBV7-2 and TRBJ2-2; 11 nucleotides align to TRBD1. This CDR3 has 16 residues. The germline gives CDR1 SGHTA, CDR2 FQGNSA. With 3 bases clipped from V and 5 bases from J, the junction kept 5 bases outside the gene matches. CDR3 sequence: CASSLGGTGGTGELFF. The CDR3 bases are TGTGCCAGCAGCTTGGGAGGGACAGGGGGGACCGGGGAGCTGTTTTTT.

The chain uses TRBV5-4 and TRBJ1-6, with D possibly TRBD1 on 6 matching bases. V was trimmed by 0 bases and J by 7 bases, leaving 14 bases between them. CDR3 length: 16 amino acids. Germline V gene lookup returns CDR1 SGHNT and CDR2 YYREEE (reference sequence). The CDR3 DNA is TGTGCCAGCAGCTTGGCAGGGGCCATCAGGAATTCACCCCTCCACTTT. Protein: CASSLAGAIRNSPLHF.

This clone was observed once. The CDR3 region has the DNA TGTGCCAGTAGTATCGGAACTCCAGGCTACGAGCAGTACTTC. Its translation: CASSIGTPGYEQYF. The chain carries TRBV19 and TRBJ2-7; D gene uncertain. V was pared by 3 bases and J by 3 bases, with 12 bases between. In germline, CDR1 is LNHDA, CDR2 SQIVND (reference sequence). This CDR3 is 14 amino acids long.

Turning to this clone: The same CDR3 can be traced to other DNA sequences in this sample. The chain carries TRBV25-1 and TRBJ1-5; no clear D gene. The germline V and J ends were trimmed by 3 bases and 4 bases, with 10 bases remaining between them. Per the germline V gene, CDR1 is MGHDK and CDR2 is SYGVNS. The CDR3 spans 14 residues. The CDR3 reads CASSDSGSNQPQHF. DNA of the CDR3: TGTGCCAGCAGTGATTCGGGGTCGAATCAGCCCCAGCATTTT.

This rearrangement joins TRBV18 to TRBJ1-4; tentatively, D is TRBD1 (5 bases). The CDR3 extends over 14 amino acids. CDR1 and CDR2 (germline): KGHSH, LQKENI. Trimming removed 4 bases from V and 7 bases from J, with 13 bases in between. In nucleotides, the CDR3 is TGTGCCAGCTCACTGGGAGGGGCGAGTGAAAAACTGTTTTTT. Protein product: CASSLGGASEKLFF. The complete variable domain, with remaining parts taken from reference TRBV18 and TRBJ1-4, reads NAGVMQNPRHLVRRRGQEARLRCSPMKGHSHVYWYRQLPEEGLKFMVYLQKENIIDESGMPKERFSAEFPKEGPSILRIQQVVRGDSAAYFCASSLGGASEKLFFGSGTQLSVL.

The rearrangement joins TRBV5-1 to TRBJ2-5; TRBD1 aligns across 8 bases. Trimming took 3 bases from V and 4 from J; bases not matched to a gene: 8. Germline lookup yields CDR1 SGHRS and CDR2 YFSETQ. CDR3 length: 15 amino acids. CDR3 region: CASSSDRGVLETQYF. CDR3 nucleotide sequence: TGCGCCAGCAGCTCTGACAGGGGAGTTTTAGAGACCCAGTACTTC. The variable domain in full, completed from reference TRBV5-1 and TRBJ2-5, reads KAGVTQTPRYLIKTRGQQVTLSCSPISGHRSVSWYQQTPGQGLQFLFEYFSETQRNKGNFPGRFSGRQFSNSRSEMNVSTLELGDSALYLCASSSDRGVLETQYFGPGTRLLVL.

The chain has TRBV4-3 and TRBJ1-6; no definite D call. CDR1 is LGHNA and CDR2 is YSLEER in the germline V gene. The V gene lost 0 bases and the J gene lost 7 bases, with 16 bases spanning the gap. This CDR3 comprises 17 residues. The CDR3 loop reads CASSQDAASNTNSPLHF. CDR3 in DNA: TGCGCCAGCAGCCAAGATGCCGCTTCAAACACGAATTCACCCCTCCACTTT.

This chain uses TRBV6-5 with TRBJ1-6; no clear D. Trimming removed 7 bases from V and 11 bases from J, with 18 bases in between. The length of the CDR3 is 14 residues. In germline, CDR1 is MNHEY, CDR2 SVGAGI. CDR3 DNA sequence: TGTGCCAGCAAGGAGACTCGTGACTCGGCACCCCTCCACTTT. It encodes CASKETRDSAPLHF.

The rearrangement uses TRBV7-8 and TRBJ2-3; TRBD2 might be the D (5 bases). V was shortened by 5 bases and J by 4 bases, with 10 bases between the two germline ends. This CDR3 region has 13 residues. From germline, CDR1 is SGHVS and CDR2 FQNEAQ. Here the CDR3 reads CASSRRGSDTQYF. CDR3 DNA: TGTGCCAGCAGCCGCCGGGGATCAGATACGCAGTATTTT.